The 20 T cell receptor beta chains reported below all come from one sample, sequenced in a study of T cells in placental villitis. This was the immunoSEQ v4 assay. Some clones are missing from TCRdb's copy, which holds only in-frame ones; the method was immunoSEQ multiplex PCR. The top ten clones hold 17% of a sample with approximately 3,000 clones, 70% to 80% of them seen once. What was sequenced was placental tissue containing maternal and fetal cells. The receptors stem from a human patient with infectious villitis; the placental T cells may come from both mother and fetus.

The V and J genes are TRBV12-3 or TRBV12-4 and TRBJ2-7, with D maybe TRBD1 (6 bases). The CDR3 is 11 residues long. V dropped 6 bases and J dropped 4 bases, with 7 bases sitting between them. This CDR3 reads CASRQGYEQYF. CDR3 DNA: TGTGCCAGCAGACAGGGATACGAGCAGTACTTC.

CDR3 DNA sequence: TGTGCCAGCAGCGCCCTCGGGACAGGGGGCTTCAATCAGCCCCAGCATTTT. Amino acid sequence: CASSALGTGGFNQPQHF. This rearrangement joins TRBV5-5 to TRBJ1-5; 12 bases align to TRBD1. Germline loops: CDR1 SGHKS, CDR2 YYEKEE (reference sequence). This CDR3 comprises 17 residues. Trimming at V came to 4 bases and at J to 3 bases, leaving 8 bases not matched to a gene.

The chain combines TRBV10-1 with TRBJ2-2; D uncertain. There are 12 residues in the CDR3. CDR1 WNHNN and CDR2 SYGVQD come from the germline V gene (reference sequence). V was shortened by 6 bases and J by 6 bases, with 8 bases between the two germline ends. The CDR3, as DNA: TGCGCCAGCAGCGAACATGCCGGGGAGCTGTTTTTT. Translation: CASSEHAGELFF.

The chain recombines TRBV30 with TRBJ1-2; D remains unclear. This CDR3 region has 13 residues. V lost 0 bases and J lost 4, with 9 bases in between. The germline V gene has CDR1 GTSNPN and CDR2 SVGIG (reference sequence). The CDR3 reads CAWSVVGFYGYTF. CDR3 in DNA: TGTGCCTGGAGTGTGGTAGGGTTCTATGGCTACACCTTC.

The genes are TRBV5-1 and TRBJ2-7; 11 nucleotides align to TRBD2. J lost 1 base, V lost 1 base, and 1 base had no gene match. The CDR3 is 15 amino acids. Germline CDR1 is SGHRS and CDR2 is YFSETQ. CDR3 residues: CASSLTSGGSYEQYF. The CDR3 bases are TGCGCCAGCAGCTTGACTAGCGGGGGATCCTACGAGCAGTACTTC.

The chain combines TRBV29-1 with TRBJ2-1; D is tentatively TRBD1 or TRBD2 (5 bases each). The CDR3 runs to 14 residues. Trimming took 6 bases from V and 2 from J, leaving 14 bases between them. Per the germline V gene, CDR1 is SQVTM and CDR2 is ANQGSEA. CDR3 DNA sequence: TGCAGCGTCCACCAGACGGGGCCCTACAATGAGCAGTTCTTC. It codes for CSVHQTGPYNEQFF.

This clone was observed a few times. The rearrangement links TRBV6-5 to TRBJ1-2; D is possibly TRBD1 (6 bases). Trimming left V 2 bases short and J 8 bases short, with 15 bases between. CDR1 MNHEY and CDR2 SVGAGI come from the germline V gene. This CDR3 has 14 amino acids. CDR3 nucleotides: TGTGCCAGCAGTTACGACCCCAGGGGAGACGGCTACACCTTC. It codes for CASSYDPRGDGYTF.

This chain uses TRBV4-1 with TRBJ2-7; D might be TRBD1 (5 bases). V lost 2 bases to trimming and J lost 4 bases, with 12 bases between them. Germline V gives CDR1 MGHRA, CDR2 YSYEKL. This CDR3 is 14 amino acids long. The CDR3 spells CASSQMAGPYEQYV. In DNA, the CDR3 is TGCGCCAGCAGCCAAATGGCAGGGCCATACGAGCAGTACGTC.

The V gene is TRBV10-3, the J gene TRBJ2-3, with D tentatively TRBD1 (5 bases). V was pared by 0 bases and J by 1 base, with 5 bases between. This CDR3 has 14 amino acids. Looked up from germline, CDR1 is ENHRY and CDR2 is SYGVKD. In DNA, the CDR3 is TGTGCCATCAGTGAGTCAGGGGGCACAGATACGCAGTATTTT. Translated: CAISESGGTDTQYF.

Here the CDR3 reads CASRPDGTGELFF. The CDR3, as DNA: TGTGCCAGTCGGCCGGATGGGACCGGGGAGCTGTTTTTT. V gene TRBV19 combines with J gene TRBJ2-2; D gene unclear. Germline CDR1 LNHDA, CDR2 SQIVND (reference sequence). The CDR3 runs 13 residues. V was cut by 8 bases and J by 5 bases, with 12 bases left in between. The entire variable domain, with the rest obtained from reference TRBV19 and TRBJ2-2, is as follows: DGGITQSPKYLFRKEGQNVTLSCEQNLNHDAMYWYRQDPGQGLRLIYYSQIVNDFQKGDIAEGYSVSREKKESFPLTVTSAQKNPTAFYLCASRPDGTGELFFGEGSRLTVL.

The CDR3 loop is CASSIVVAPGAKLFF. In DNA, the CDR3 is TGTGCCAGTAGTATAGTGGTGGCGCCAGGGGCGAAACTGTTTTTT. V and J are TRBV19 and TRBJ1-4, with a possible D match to TRBD1 (6 bases). This CDR3 contains 15 residues. V was cut by 1 base and J by 11 bases, with 17 bases left in between. CDR1 LNHDA and CDR2 SQIVND come from the germline V gene (reference sequence).

This sequence joins TRBV4-2 and TRBJ2-3, with unresolved D. Germline V gene sequence: CDR1 LGHNA, CDR2 YNFKEQ. V was shortened by 1 base and J by 0 bases, with 5 bases between the two germline ends. The CDR3 is 14 residues long. CDR3: CASSQVGSTDTQYF. The CDR3 DNA reads TGTGCCAGCAGCCAAGTCGGGAGCACAGATACGCAGTATTTT.

The chain carries TRBV11-2 and TRBJ1-1; no reliable D call. Between the trimmed V and J ends, which lost 7 bases and 2 bases, there was a span of 5 bases. Germline V CDR1 and CDR2: SGHAT, FQNNGV. This CDR3 spans 11 amino acids. CDR3 in DNA: TGTGCCAGCAAAGTTAACACTGAAGCTTTCTTT. Translated: CASKVNTEAFF.

The V gene is TRBV12-5, the J gene TRBJ1-1; the D is unclear. The CDR3 has 14 residues. V gave up 2 bases and J gave up 0 bases, with 7 bases separating them. CDR1 is LGHNT, CDR2 FRNRAP, per germline. As DNA, the CDR3 is TGTGCTAGTGGTTTGCCCAACATGAACACTGAAGCTTTCTTT. Protein sequence: CASGLPNMNTEAFF.

This clone was seen a single time. The chain is built from TRBV7-8 and TRBJ1-2, with a weak D call TRBD1 (6 bases). There are 14 residues in the CDR3. The germline V gene encodes CDR1 SGHVS and CDR2 FQNEAQ. The ends were cut back, 5 bases at V and 6 bases at J, with 16 bases in the middle. DNA for the CDR3: TGTGCCAGCAGCCACACAGGGTTCATCGATGGCTACACCTTC. This translates into CASSHTGFIDGYTF.

This chain links TRBV11-2 with TRBJ2-7, with D possibly being TRBD2 (6 bases). This CDR3 is 12 amino acids long. Germline CDR1 is SGHAT and CDR2 is FQNNGV. Trimming shortened V by 6 bases and J by 2 bases, and 8 bases separated the two germline ends. DNA of the CDR3: TGTGCCAGCAGTGGGGGGACCTACGAGCAGTACTTC. It codes for CASSGGTYEQYF.

On this clone: Other nucleotide sequences from this sample produce the same CDR3. This chain connects TRBV5-1 to TRBJ2-7; TRBD1 matches 8 bases. J was trimmed by 4 bases and V by 2 bases; bases with no gene match: 5. The CDR3 spans 14 residues. The germline gives CDR1 SGHRS, CDR2 YFSETQ. In DNA form, the CDR3 reads TGCGCCAGCAGCTTTCAGGGGGCGCCGTACGAGCAGTACTTC. It specifies CASSFQGAPYEQYF.

CDR3 DNA sequence: TGTGCCAGCAGTGAAGGGTGGGGAATCAATGAGCAGTTCTTC. It codes for CASSEGWGINEQFF. The chain combines TRBV25-1 with TRBJ2-1; D ambiguous. V lost 2 bases to trimming and J lost 6 bases, with 11 bases between them. CDR3 size: 14 residues. From germline, CDR1 is MGHDK and CDR2 SYGVNS.

The genes are TRBV15 and TRBJ2-7; D is unclear. CDR3 length equals 14 residues. The ends were cut back, 0 bases at V and 2 bases at J, with 8 bases in the middle. Per germline, CDR1 LNHNV and CDR2 YYDKDF (reference sequence). The CDR3 loop reads CATSRDITAYEQYF. For the CDR3, the DNA is TGTGCCACCAGCAGAGATATAACCGCCTACGAGCAGTACTTC. Variable domain in full (rest from reference TRBV15 and TRBJ2-7): DAMVIQNPRYQVTQFGKPVTLSCSQTLNHNVMYWYQQKSSQAPKLLFHYYDKDFNNEADTPDNFQSRRPNTSFCFLDIRSPGLGDTAMYLCATSRDITAYEQYFGPGTRLTVT.

The CDR3 reads CASSLRNDSPLHF. CDR3 DNA sequence: TGTGCCAGCAGCTTAAGAAACGATTCACCCCTCCACTTT. V is TRBV7-9 and J is TRBJ1-6; D is unclear. Germline assignment: CDR1 SEHNR and CDR2 FQNEAQ (reference sequence). The germline V and J ends were trimmed by 2 bases and 8 bases, with 7 bases remaining between them. The CDR3 is made up of 13 amino acids.